This is a list of T cell receptor beta chains from one sample in a study of control samples from healthy donors and cancer patients. Sequencing was performed with immunoSEQ multiplex PCR; in TCRdb, only in-frame clones are kept and a portion is missing. The sample has tens of thousands of clones, 94% seen once. Source material: blood. All receptors come from a young man in good health. Both conserved end residues are part of each CDR3. The D gene is left open where the match is weak. Size tells how often a clone was seen (once, few, many) or the class of an expanded clone, and some rows leave it out.

TRBJ2-3 | NA | TRBV6-5 | NA | TGTGCCAGCAGTTACTCGATCGGAGCAGATACGCAGTATTTT | CASSYSIGADTQYF
TRBJ1-1 | NA | TRBV28 | TRBD1 | TGTGCCAGCAGTTTTGACAGGGGTAACACTGAAGCTTTCTTT | CASSFDRGNTEAFF
TRBJ1-4 | NA | TRBV4-1 | NA | TGCGCCAGCAGCCCAACCCAAGGAGCCCAGACGGCGTCGTTGGAGGGTGAAAAACTGTTTTTT | CASSPTQGAQTASLEGEKLFF
TRBJ1-6 | once | TRBV19 | NA | TGTGCCAGTAGTACCCGGGTCCCGTTCTCACCCCTCCACTTT | CASSTRVPFSPLHF
TRBJ1-4 | NA | TRBV2 | TRBD1 | TGTGCCAGCAGTGAAGGGACAGGTGGAATTAATGAAAAACTGTTTTTT | CASSEGTGGINEKLFF
TRBJ2-7 | NA | TRBV2 | NA | TGTGCCAGCAGTGCTGACCGGACCTACGAGCAGTACTTC | CASSADRTYEQYF
TRBJ1-2 | few | TRBV30 | TRBD1 | TGTGCCTGGAGCCCGACAGGGAACTATGGCTACACCTTC | CAWSPTGNYGYTF
TRBJ1-1 | NA | TRBV3-1/TRBV3-2 | NA | TGTGCCAGCAGCCAAGACAGCTCTTGGGGGATGAACACTGAAGCTTTCTTT | CASSQDSSWGMNTEAFF
TRBJ1-4 | NA | TRBV5-8 | NA | TGTGCCAGCAGCTTAAGACAGGCTTCTAATGAAAAACTGTTTTTT | CASSLRQASNEKLFF
TRBJ2-7 | NA | TRBV6-5 | NA | TGTGCCAGCAGTTACTCGATTCTCCGCTACGAGCAGTACTTC | CASSYSILRYEQYF
TRBJ2-7 | NA | TRBV9 | NA | TGTGCCAGCAGCGTAGACCCGGGTTCCTTCTACGAGCAGTACTTC | CASSVDPGSFYEQYF
TRBJ2-7 | NA | TRBV7-2 | NA | TGTGCCAGCAGCACCCCCGGGGCCTACGAGCAGTACTTC | CASSTPGAYEQYF
TRBJ2-7 | NA | TRBV2 | TRBD1 | TGTGCCAGCCATGGGACAGGGATTAGCTACGAGCAGTACTTC | CASHGTGISYEQYF
TRBJ2-1 | NA | TRBV27 | TRBD1 | TGTGCCAGCTCCCTCAGGGGGCCTTACAATGAGCAGTTCTTC | CASSLRGPYNEQFF
TRBJ1-5 | NA | TRBV6-5 | NA | TGTGCCAGTGAACTAGGGGGCAATCAGCCCCAGCATTTT | CASELGGNQPQHF
TRBJ1-4 | NA | TRBV11-1 | NA | TGTGCCAGCAGCTTGACAGCAACTAATGAAAAACTGTTTTTT | CASSLTATNEKLFF
TRBJ2-2 | NA | TRBV6-2/TRBV6-3 | NA | TGTGCCAGCAGTTATCCCGGGGAGCTGTTTTTT | CASSYPGELFF
TRBJ2-1 | NA | TRBV2 | NA | TGTGCCAGCAGTGATTGGGGCAGCAATGAGCAGTTCTTC | CASSDWGSNEQFF
TRBJ2-1 | NA | TRBV28 | TRBD2 | TGTGCCAGCAACCCCAGCGGGAGAGGCTCCTACAATGAGCAGTTCTTC | CASNPSGRGSYNEQFF
TRBJ2-7 | NA | TRBV5-1 | NA | TGCGCCAGCAGCCGGGACTCGACGTCCTACGAGCAGTACTTC | CASSRDSTSYEQYF
TRBJ1-5 | NA | TRBV5-1 | NA | TGCGCCAGCAGCCCTGGAGATAGCAATCAGCCCCAGCATTTT | CASSPGDSNQPQHF
TRBJ1-3 | NA | TRBV6-5 | NA | TGTGCCAGCAGTTACTCCTCATTGCGGCCGATAGAAGCTTTT | CASSYSSLRPIEAF
TRBJ1-1 | NA | TRBV11-3 | NA | TGTGCCAGCAGCTTAGTCTACGCAGACGAAGCTTTCTTT | CASSLVYADEAFF
TRBJ2-1 | once | TRBV11-2 | NA | TGTGCCAGCAGCTTAGTCCAGGGAGGCTACAATGAGCAGTTCTTC | CASSLVQGGYNEQFF
TRBJ1-1 | NA | TRBV5-8 | NA | TGTGCCAGCATCCTTCTGGGGTTGGGGGATAGTGAAGCTTTCTTT | CASILLGLGDSEAFF
TRBJ1-4 | once | TRBV4-3 | NA | TGCGCCAGCAGCCAAGATGAGGCAGTTGCTAATGAAAAACTGTTTTTT | CASSQDEAVANEKLFF
TRBJ2-5 | NA | TRBV7-6 | NA | TGTGCCAGCAGCTTAGAGTGGCGGGAACTCAGGGAGACCCAGTACTTC | CASSLEWRELRETQYF
TRBJ1-5 | NA | TRBV6-2/TRBV6-3 | NA | TGTGCCAGCAGTTACGGGGTTCGGAATCAGCCCCAGCATTTT | CASSYGVRNQPQHF
TRBJ2-7 | NA | TRBV11-2 | NA | TGTGCCAGCAGCTTATATCACACTGAGTGGGACGAGCAGTACTTC | CASSLYHTEWDEQYF
TRBJ1-6 | NA | TRBV5-1 | NA | TGCGCCAGCAGCTTGGAACCCATCGGGGGGAATTCACCCCTCCACTTT | CASSLEPIGGNSPLHF
TRBJ1-1 | NA | TRBV20-1 | NA | TGCAGTGCTAGTATGGAAGGGGCTGAAGCTTTCTTT | CSASMEGAEAFF
TRBJ2-1 | NA | TRBV9 | TRBD1 | TGTGCCAGCAGCGTAGCTCGAGGGGGCCTTTACAATGAGCAGTTCTTC | CASSVARGGLYNEQFF
TRBJ2-2 | NA | TRBV30 | TRBD1 | TGTGCCTGGGGCAGCGGGACAGGGGGCACCGGGGAGCTGTTTTTT | CAWGSGTGGTGELFF
TRBJ2-3 | NA | TRBV7-3 | NA | TGTGCCAGCAGCTTCGGCCTTAGCACAGATACGCAGTATTTT | CASSFGLSTDTQYF
TRBJ1-5 | NA | TRBV28 | NA | TGTGCCAGCAGTTCATACAGGCAGGGCGGGCAGCCCCAGCATTTT | CASSSYRQGGQPQHF
TRBJ2-7 | NA | TRBV30 | TRBD1 | TGTGCCTGGAGTGTAGGGGACAGGGGATACGAGCAGTACTTC | CAWSVGDRGYEQYF
TRBJ1-2 | few | TRBV10-3 | NA | TGTGCCATCGGAGGGACGAGCGGCTACACCTTC | CAIGGTSGYTF
TRBJ2-1 | few | TRBV7-2 | NA | TGTGCCAGCAGCCCACGGGCGAGCTCCTACAATGAGCAGTTCTTC | CASSPRASSYNEQFF
TRBJ2-1 | NA | TRBV18 | NA | TGTGCCAGCTCACTCCTTCGGGACTCTGATGAGCAGTTCTTC | CASSLLRDSDEQFF
TRBJ2-4 | NA | TRBV19 | NA | TGTGCCAGCCTAGACAGGCCCCTCGGGACCAAAAACATTCAGTACTTC | CASLDRPLGTKNIQYF
TRBJ2-7 | NA | TRBV2 | NA | TGTGCCAGCAGTGAATACGGCAGGGTGGACTCCTACGAGCAGTACTTC | CASSEYGRVDSYEQYF
TRBJ1-2 | NA | TRBV29-1 | TRBD1 | TGCAGCTCTACAACTGGGACAGACTATGGCTACACCTTC | CSSTTGTDYGYTF
TRBJ1-6 | NA | TRBV7-3 | NA | TGTGCCAGCAGCTCAGGGAGCTCCTATAATTCACCCCTCCACTTT | CASSSGSSYNSPLHF
TRBJ2-7 | NA | TRBV28 | NA | TGTGCCAGCAGTTTACGGGGCCCAGCCTACGAGCAGTACTTC | CASSLRGPAYEQYF
TRBJ1-3 | NA | TRBV9 | TRBD1 | TGTGCCAGCAGCGTAGGGGACAGGGGGTCGGACACCATATATTTT | CASSVGDRGSDTIYF
TRBJ1-2 | NA | TRBV7-9 | NA | TGTGCCAGCAGCCTGGGTCCGGATGGCTACACCTTC | CASSLGPDGYTF